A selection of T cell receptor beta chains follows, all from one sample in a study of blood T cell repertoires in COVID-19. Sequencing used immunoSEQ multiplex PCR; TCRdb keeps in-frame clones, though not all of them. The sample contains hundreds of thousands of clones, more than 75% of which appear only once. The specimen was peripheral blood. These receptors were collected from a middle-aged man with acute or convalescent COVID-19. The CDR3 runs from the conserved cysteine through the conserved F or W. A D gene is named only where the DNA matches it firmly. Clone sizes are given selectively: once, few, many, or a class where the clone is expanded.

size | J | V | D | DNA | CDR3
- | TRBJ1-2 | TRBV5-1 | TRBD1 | TGCGCCAGCAGCCCTATGGACAGGGCCGGTGGCTACACCTTC | CASSPMDRAGGYTF
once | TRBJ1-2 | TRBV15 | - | TGTGCCACCAGCATAGACACTAACTATGGCTACACCTTC | CATSIDTNYGYTF
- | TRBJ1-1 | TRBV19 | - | TGTGCCAGTAGTATGGGTACACAGGGCTCTGAAGCTTTCTTT | CASSMGTQGSEAFF
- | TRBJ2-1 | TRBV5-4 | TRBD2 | TGTGCCAGCAGCTTGGTTGCGGGGGGCGACAATGAGCAGTTCTTC | CASSLVAGGDNEQFF
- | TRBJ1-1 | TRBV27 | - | TGTGCCAGCAGTTTAGGCGGACAGTGGACTGAAGCTTTCTTT | CASSLGGQWTEAFF
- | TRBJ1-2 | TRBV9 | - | TGTGCCAGCAGCGTCGACTTGCGGTCTAACTATGGCTACACCTTC | CASSVDLRSNYGYTF
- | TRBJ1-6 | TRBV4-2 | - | TGTGCCAGCACCGAAGACGGCGGCAAAGGCCCCCTCCACTTT | CASTEDGGKGPLHF
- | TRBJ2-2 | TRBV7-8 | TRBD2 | TGTGCCAGCAGCAACGGACTAGCGGGGGGTCACGGGGAGCTGTTTTTT | CASSNGLAGGHGELFF
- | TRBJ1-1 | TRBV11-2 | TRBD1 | TGTGCCAGCAGCATCAGGACAGGCCCCTCTGGCACTGAAGCTTTCTTT | CASSIRTGPSGTEAFF
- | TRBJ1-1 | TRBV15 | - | TGTGCCACCAGCAGAGGGACTCTAGGACAGCACCACACTGAAGCTTTCTTT | CATSRGTLGQHHTEAFF
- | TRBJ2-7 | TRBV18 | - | TGTGCCAGCTCACGCGACAGGTACGAGCAGTACTTC | CASSRDRYEQYF
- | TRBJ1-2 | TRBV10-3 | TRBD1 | TGTGCCATCAGTGAGGGACAGGGCTATGGCTACACCTTC | CAISEGQGYGYTF
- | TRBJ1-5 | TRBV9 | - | TGTGCCAGCAGCGTAGACGCAGGGAATCAGCCCCAGCATTTT | CASSVDAGNQPQHF
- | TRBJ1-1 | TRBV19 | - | TGTGCCAGTAGTATGGGCGGCAGGGAGGTAACCGAAGCTTTCTTT | CASSMGGREVTEAFF
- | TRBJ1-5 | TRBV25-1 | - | TGTGCCAGCCCCAGGAACGGGACAAGGGGTGATCAGCCCCAGCATTTT | CASPRNGTRGDQPQHF
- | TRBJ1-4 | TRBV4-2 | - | TGTGCCAGCAGCCAAGGGACTCCCGGTACGGGTGAAAAACTGTTTTTT | CASSQGTPGTGEKLFF
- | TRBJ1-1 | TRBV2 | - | TGTGCCAGCTCGTATGCCGGGGATCTGAACACTGAAGCTTTCTTT | CASSYAGDLNTEAFF
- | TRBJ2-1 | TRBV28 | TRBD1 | TGTGCCAGCAAAAACCCCGGGACAGGGGTATCCTACAATGAGCAGTTCTTC | CASKNPGTGVSYNEQFF
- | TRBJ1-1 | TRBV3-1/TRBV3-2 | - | TGTGCCAGCAGCCAAGTATCAGCGATCACTGAAGCTTTCTTT | CASSQVSAITEAFF
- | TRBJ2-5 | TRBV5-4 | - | TGTGCCAGCAGCTTGACAGGTGAAGAGACCCAGTACTTC | CASSLTGEETQYF
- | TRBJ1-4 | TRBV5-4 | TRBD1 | TGTGCCAGCAGCTTGGACAACAGGGGTGAAAAACTGTTTTTT | CASSLDNRGEKLFF
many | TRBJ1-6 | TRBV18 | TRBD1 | TGTGCCAGCGCAGGGGGCCTGGATAATTCACCCCTCCACTTT | CASAGGLDNSPLHF
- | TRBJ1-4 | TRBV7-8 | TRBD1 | TGTGCCAGCAGATTAGGGGGCGGGGGCTGGAGGGAAAAACTGTTTTTT | CASRLGGGGWREKLFF
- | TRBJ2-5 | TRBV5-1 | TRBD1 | TGCGCCAGCAGCGAGGGACAGCCCCAAGAGACCCAGTACTTC | CASSEGQPQETQYF
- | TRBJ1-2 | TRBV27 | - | TGTGCCAGCAGTTTTAGGGGGGGGATAACGCCCCCAAACTATGGCTACACCTTC | CASSFRGGITPPNYGYTF
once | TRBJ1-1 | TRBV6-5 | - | TGTGCCAGCAGTATCAACATGAAATGGGCTAAAGCTTTCTTT | CASSINMKWAKAFF
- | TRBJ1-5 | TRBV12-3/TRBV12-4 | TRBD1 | TGTGCCAGCAGTGACAGGGACAATCAGCCCCAGCATTTT | CASSDRDNQPQHF
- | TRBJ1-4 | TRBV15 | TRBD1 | TGTGCCACCAGCAGAGGTGGGACAGATAATGAAAAACTGTTTTTT | CATSRGGTDNEKLFF
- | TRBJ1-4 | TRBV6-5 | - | TGTGCCAGCAGTTACGGAGGGATCTCTAATGAAAAACTGTTTTTT | CASSYGGISNEKLFF
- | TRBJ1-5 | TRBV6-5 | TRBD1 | TGTGCCAGCACCCCAGGGGGCGGGCAGCCCCAGCATTTT | CASTPGGGQPQHF
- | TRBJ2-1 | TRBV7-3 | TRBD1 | TGTGCCAGCAGCTTGGGACAGGACAATGAGCAGTTCTTC | CASSLGQDNEQFF
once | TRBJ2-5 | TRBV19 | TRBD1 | TGTGCCAGCGGACAGGGCTACCAAGAGACCCAGTACTTC | CASGQGYQETQYF
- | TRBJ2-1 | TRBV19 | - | TGTGCCAGTAGTAATTCCTCACGGTTACCTTTCTACAATGAGCAGTTCTTC | CASSNSSRLPFYNEQFF